The rows below give T cell receptor beta chains drawn from one sample of a study of blood T cell repertoires in COVID-19. Measured with immunoSEQ multiplex PCR; TCRdb has only the in-frame clones, and not every one. The table includes roughly 220,000 clones, about three quarters detected once. Sequencing input: peripheral blood. Receptors were obtained from a woman aged 70-85 years with acute or convalescent COVID-19. CDR3s include the opening cysteine and the closing phenylalanine or tryptophan. Each record gives: clone size, J gene, V gene, CDR3 protein. Clone sizes are given selectively: once, few, many, or a class where the clone is expanded.

. | TRBJ2-3 | TRBV7-2 | CASSFGLFGDTQYF
. | TRBJ1-1 | TRBV28 | CASHIQSMNTEAFF
few | TRBJ1-1 | TRBV3-1/TRBV3-2 | CASSRTDRGSTEAFF
few | TRBJ2-7 | TRBV11-2 | CASSLAGGSYEQYF
. | TRBJ2-4 | TRBV28 | CASSGQGLAKNIQYF
few | TRBJ2-5 | TRBV18 | CASSPLARGLETQYF
. | TRBJ1-2 | TRBV4-2 | CASSQDPAGGVSGYTF
few | TRBJ2-3 | TRBV28 | CASSLRDTPDTQYF
. | TRBJ1-1 | TRBV29-1 | CSVAAGLNTEAFF
once | TRBJ1-5 | TRBV18 | CASSPQQGEHQPQHF
. | TRBJ2-7 | TRBV9 | CASSAAGAGEQYF
few | TRBJ1-5 | TRBV15 | CATSSPTGKQPQHF
. | TRBJ1-1 | TRBV29-1 | CSSRPRGNTEAFF
. | TRBJ2-7 | TRBV7-9 | CASSRGTSRTYEQYF
. | TRBJ2-2 | TRBV5-8 | CASSSGTGVHTGELFF
. | TRBJ1-1 | TRBV2 | CASSEEQNTEAFF
. | TRBJ2-2 | TRBV5-1 | CASSSGTVNTGELFF
once | TRBJ1-1 | TRBV2 | CASSEYGGNTEAFF
. | TRBJ2-1 | TRBV24-1 | CATSDPSGRVEYNEQFF
. | TRBJ2-1 | TRBV5-1 | CASSLLPPASGVVDEQFF
. | TRBJ1-1 | TRBV5-1 | CASTLVGGLTEAFF
few | TRBJ2-5 | TRBV19 | CASSTGLAGQETQYF
. | TRBJ1-2 | TRBV18 | CASSPPVKGPYGYTF
. | TRBJ2-3 | TRBV5-1 | CASSPASGSTTQYF
. | TRBJ2-3 | TRBV5-1 | CASSLAVDTQYF
. | TRBJ2-5 | TRBV5-1 | CASSAPGEGWETQYF
once | TRBJ1-6 | TRBV11-2 | CASSLYSSGSSYNSPLHF
once | TRBJ2-2 | TRBV7-9 | CASSLATSGSDTGELFF
. | TRBJ2-7 | TRBV24-1 | CATSRDSTYEQYF
few | TRBJ2-2 | TRBV11-2 | CASSLSARRTGELFF
. | TRBJ2-7 | TRBV25-1 | CASSVLLAGEQYF
. | TRBJ1-4 | TRBV27 | CASSPWTGTINEKLFF
. | TRBJ2-1 | TRBV18 | CASSPAREHYNEQFF
. | TRBJ2-7 | TRBV28 | CASSLFGRAVYEQYF
. | TRBJ2-5 | TRBV27 | CASSPGDRRQETQYF
. | TRBJ1-1 | TRBV6-6 | CASTLEGQLNTEAFF
. | TRBJ2-3 | TRBV28 | CASSKPGLGTNTQYF
. | TRBJ1-1 | TRBV30 | CAWSVRVGGDAFF
. | TRBJ2-7 | TRBV5-4 | CASSPAGGSYEQYF
. | TRBJ2-3 | TRBV11-2 | CASSLGVGGTGGTDTQYF
. | TRBJ1-2 | TRBV28 | CASSLGGLEYGYTF
. | TRBJ2-2 | TRBV6-8 | CASSYDSLARGAVF
. | TRBJ2-1 | TRBV6-4 | CASSDSPGGMRKQFF
few | TRBJ1-2 | TRBV28 | CASSKPGTGRGYTF
. | TRBJ1-4 | TRBV15 | CATSRDDKQPNEKLFF
. | TRBJ2-3 | TRBV27 | CASTRKGLAGRTDTQYF
. | TRBJ2-1 | TRBV20-1 | CSASNSDPNNEQFF
. | TRBJ2-7 | TRBV27 | CASSALSGYEQYF
. | TRBJ2-7 | TRBV7-6 | CASSATSGPYEQYF